The 16 T cell receptor beta chains below come from one sample, sequenced in a study of shared clonotypes between healthy human individuals. Assay used: immunoSEQ multiplex PCR; TCRdb lists only in-frame clones, some missing. The sample yields hundreds of thousands of clones, approximately 77% seen once. Sequencing was done on a sample of PBMCs. All receptors come from a woman in her 40s in good health. Some clones in this sample may be carry-over from other donors' samples.

The rearrangement joins TRBV18 to TRBJ2-6; D is unresolved. The CDR3 has 13 amino acids. Deletions cut 10 bases from V and 2 bases from J, with 9 bases between. In germline, CDR1 is KGHSH, CDR2 LQKENI. The DNA of the CDR3 is TGTGCCACAAAAGGGACTGGGGCCAACGTCCTGACTTTC. This gives the protein CATKGTGANVLTF.

This chain joins TRBV10-3 and TRBJ1-1; D is unclear. This CDR3 comprises 13 residues. From germline, CDR1 is ENHRY and CDR2 SYGVKD. Trimming stripped 4 bases from V and 1 base from J, with 7 bases between. The CDR3 nucleotides are TGTGCCATCAGTGCGCGAGCGAACACTGAAGCTTTCTTT. This codes for CAISARANTEAFF.

The chain employs TRBV27 and TRBJ1-2, with 9 bases identical to TRBD1. With V trimmed by 5 bases and J by 8 bases, 6 bases remained unmatched. The CDR3 has 13 amino acids. Germline V lookup: CDR1 MNHEY, CDR2 SMNVEV (reference sequence). CDR3 sequence: CASSRQGEVGYTF. CDR3 sequence (DNA): TGTGCCAGCAGTAGACAGGGGGAAGTGGGCTACACCTTC.

This clone was seen just once. J is TRBJ1-1 and V is TRBV29-1, with 10 bases identical to TRBD1. The CDR3 has 11 amino acids. Germline V gives CDR1 SQVTM, CDR2 ANQGSEA. V dropped 6 bases and J dropped 6; count of bases not matched to a gene: 1. The CDR3 here is CSVGQGAEAFF. In nucleotides, the CDR3 is TGCAGCGTAGGACAGGGGGCTGAAGCTTTCTTT.

The chain recombines TRBV2 with TRBJ2-3; the D is unclear. The germline gives CDR1 SNHLY, CDR2 FYNNEI. V gave up 2 bases and J gave up 3 bases, with 6 bases separating them. The CDR3 totals 13 residues. The CDR3 protein is CASSELLTDTQYF. CDR3 DNA: TGTGCCAGCAGTGAACTCCTAACAGATACGCAGTATTTT.

The CDR3 bases are TGCAGCGTTGGACCTATCGGACAGAGCTTAGTAGAGACCCAGTACTTC. Residues: CSVGPIGQSLVETQYF. The chain combines TRBV29-1 with TRBJ2-5; a possible D gene is TRBD1 (6 bases). Germline CDR1 and CDR2: SQVTM and ANQGSEA. Trimming pared 4 bases from V and 4 bases from J, leaving 22 bases between. CDR3 length: 16 residues.

This clone was detected only a few times. CDR3 amino acids: CASTALVYEQYF. CDR3 DNA: TGTGCCAGCACCGCTTTGGTATACGAGCAGTACTTC. The chain is built from TRBV6-1 and TRBJ2-7; D is undetermined. Trimming stripped 7 bases from V and 4 bases from J, with 11 bases between. The CDR3 is 12 amino acids. Germline values: CDR1 MNHNS, CDR2 SASEGT.

The V call is TRBV10-2, the J call TRBJ1-2; TRBD1 is a possible D gene (5 bases). This CDR3 region has 14 residues. The germline gives CDR1 WSHSY, CDR2 SAAADI. V lost 8 bases, J lost 4 bases, and 17 bases lay in between. CDR3 sequence: CASAQGMDAYGYTF. The CDR3 nucleotides read TGCGCCAGCGCCCAGGGAATGGATGCCTATGGCTACACCTTC.

The V call is TRBV27, the J call TRBJ1-4; 8 nucleotides match TRBD1. The ends lost 2 bases at V and 4 bases at J; junction bases unmatched: 6. The CDR3 is made up of 16 amino acids. Per the germline V gene, CDR1 is MNHEY and CDR2 is SMNVEV (reference sequence). CDR3 region: CASSLRRGQDNEKLFF. CDR3 sequence (DNA): TGTGCCAGCAGTTTAAGGCGGGGACAGGATAATGAAAAACTGTTTTTT.

Only one count was recorded for this clone. Given a far larger clone just one base away, this is likely a sequencing read error. The chain combines TRBV15 with TRBJ2-2; TRBD1 matches 8 bases. From germline, CDR1 is LNHNV and CDR2 YYDKDF (reference sequence). The CDR3 covers 15 residues. Trimming cost V 9 bases and J 4 bases; bases outside gene matches: 10. The CDR3 sequence is CATETGASSTGELFF. In DNA form, the CDR3 reads TGTGCCACGGAGACAGGGGCCTCGAGCACCGGGGAGCTGTTTTTT.

This chain uses TRBV2 with TRBJ2-7, with 8 bases identical to TRBD1. Unmatched junction bases numbered 8, after V lost 2 bases and J lost 2 bases. The length of the CDR3 is 16 residues. The germline V gene has CDR1 SNHLY and CDR2 FYNNEI. The CDR3 sequence: CASSESTGGRPYEQYF. CDR3 coding DNA: TGTGCCAGCAGTGAATCTACAGGGGGACGGCCCTACGAGCAGTACTTC.

About this clone itself: A far larger clone differs by one base, so this is likely a read error. The CDR3, as DNA: TGCGCCAGCGGTGAGATTCGCGGGGGGGTCTACGAGCAGTACTTC. This gives the protein CASGEIRGGVYEQYF. This chain joins TRBV10-1 and TRBJ2-7, with 9 nucleotides matching TRBD2. Germline CDR1 is WNHNN and CDR2 is SYGVQD (reference sequence). This CDR3 is 15 amino acids long.

The chain couples TRBV11-2 to TRBJ1-2, with D possibly TRBD1 on 5 matching bases. V was cut by 3 bases and J by 3 bases, with 11 bases left in between. CDR1 SGHAT and CDR2 FQNNGV come from the germline V gene. This CDR3 is built from 14 residues. CDR3 sequence: CASSLTDSYYGYTF. The CDR3 nucleotides read TGTGCCAGCAGCTTGACAGACTCATACTATGGCTACACCTTC.

This clone was observed a handful of times. The V and J genes are TRBV7-2 and TRBJ2-7; D is perhaps TRBD1 (6 bases). The ends were cut back, 3 bases at V and 3 bases at J, with 12 bases in the middle. Per germline, CDR1 SGHTA and CDR2 FQGNSA. This CDR3 is 14 amino acids long. DNA of the CDR3: TGTGCCAGCAGCTTGAGGGACACGAACTACGAGCAGTACTTC. It encodes CASSLRDTNYEQYF. Filled out from reference TRBV7-2 and TRBJ2-7, the complete variable domain reads GAGVSQSPSNKVTEKGKDVELRCDPISGHTALYWYRQSLGQGLEFLIYFQGNSAPDKSGLPSDRFSAERTGGSVSTLTIQRTQQEDSAVYLCASSLRDTNYEQYFGPGTRLTVT.

This chain links TRBV5-1 with TRBJ2-5; TRBD1 matches 8 bases. The CDR3 is 15 residues long. V lost 4 bases, J lost 3 bases, and 8 bases stayed unmatched. Germline V gene sequence: CDR1 SGHRS, CDR2 YFSETQ. The CDR3 here is CASSRIPTGEETQYF. The CDR3 DNA follows: TGCGCCAGCAGCCGTATTCCGACAGGGGAAGAGACCCAGTACTTC.

J is TRBJ1-5 and V is TRBV18; TRBD1 aligns across 7 bases. The length of the CDR3 is 13 residues. From germline, CDR1 is KGHSH and CDR2 LQKENI. The V gene end was trimmed by 3 bases and the J gene end by 5 bases; junction bases not matched to a gene: 1. DNA of the CDR3: TGTGCCAGCTCACCCGACAGGGATCAGCCCCAGCATTTT. This encodes CASSPDRDQPQHF.